The 11 T cell receptor beta chains presented below share a single source sample, sequenced in a study of STAT3 mutations in large granular lymphocyte leukemia. Study conclusions and caveats: At least one immunodominant TCR beta clonotype appeared in every T-cell large granular lymphocyte leukemia patient.

Sequencing used immunoSEQ multiplex PCR; TCRdb keeps in-frame clones, though not all of them. The sample includes tens of thousands of clones, about 81% of them seen just once. For these TCRs, the target antigens are not known. Sequencing used PBMCs. These receptors all come from a human donor with T large granular lymphocyte leukemia. Some clones in this sample may be carry-over from other donors' samples.

This chain uses TRBV6-5 with TRBJ2-1; D unresolved. The germline gives CDR1 MNHEY, CDR2 SVGAGI. This CDR3 is 15 amino acids long. With 5 bases removed from V and 5 bases from J, the gap between germline ends came to 16 bases. CDR3 bases: TGTGCCAGCAGTCCCCGTAGGATTTACGACAATGAGCAGTTCTTC. Translating gives CASSPRRIYDNEQFF.

The chain employs TRBV18 and TRBJ2-1, with D tentatively TRBD1 or TRBD2 (5 bases each). The CDR3 has 14 residues. V lost 8 bases, J lost 4 bases, and 15 bases lay in between. Germline V gene data show CDR1 as KGHSH and CDR2 as LQKENI. Written as DNA, the CDR3 is TGTGCCAGCACACTAGGGACGCAATACAATGAGCAGTTCTTC. Amino acid sequence: CASTLGTQYNEQFF.

This rearrangement joins TRBV2 to TRBJ2-7, with TRBD1 as a possible D gene (5 bases). Trimming shortened V by 4 bases and J by 0 bases, and 10 bases separated the two germline ends. CDR1 and CDR2 (germline): SNHLY, FYNNEI. The CDR3 runs to 14 residues. CDR3 residues: CASSVDTHSYEQYF. The DNA of the CDR3 is TGTGCCAGCAGTGTGGACACTCACTCCTACGAGCAGTACTTC.

This chain uses TRBV5-4 with TRBJ2-6, with 9 bases identical to TRBD1. Germline lookup yields CDR1 SGHNT and CDR2 YYREEE (reference sequence). With 4 bases clipped from V and 0 bases from J, the junction kept 8 bases outside the gene matches. The CDR3 is 18 residues long. The CDR3 sequence is CASSLYGQGISGANVLTF. The CDR3 coding sequence is TGTGCCAGCAGCCTATACGGACAGGGGATCTCTGGGGCCAACGTCCTGACTTTC. Supplemented by reference TRBV5-4 and TRBJ2-6, the full variable domain reads ETGVTQSPTHLIKTRGQQVTLRCSSQSGHNTVSWYQQALGQGPQFIFQYYREEENGRGNFPPRFSGLQFPNYSSELNVNALELDDSALYLCASSLYGQGISGANVLTFGAGSRLTVL.

The chain combines TRBV6-6 with TRBJ2-2; D unclear. Trimming took 0 bases from V and 4 from J, leaving 12 bases between them. The CDR3 consists of 16 residues. Germline values: CDR1 MNHNY, CDR2 SVGAGI (reference sequence). CDR3 in DNA: TGTGCCAGCAGTTACTCGATAGGGAAGGGCACCGGGGAGCTGTTTTTT. Its translation: CASSYSIGKGTGELFF.

This sequence joins TRBV6-5 and TRBJ1-3; D remains ambiguous. The germline gives CDR1 MNHEY, CDR2 SVGAGI. This CDR3 has 13 amino acids. V was trimmed by 2 bases and J by 2 bases, leaving 4 bases between them. This CDR3 reads CASSYHPGNTIYF. CDR3 DNA sequence: TGTGCCAGCAGTTACCACCCTGGAAACACCATATATTTT.

The V gene is TRBV5-6, the J gene TRBJ2-7; the D gene is possibly TRBD1 (6 bases). V was pared by 2 bases and J by 3 bases, with 18 bases between. Looked up from germline, CDR1 is SGHDT and CDR2 is YYEEEE. The CDR3 totals 16 residues. The CDR3 bases are TGTGCCAGCAGCTTTGACATGGGACAAGAACTCTACGAGCAGTACTTC. Encoded protein: CASSFDMGQELYEQYF.

The chain employs TRBV15 and TRBJ1-5; D perhaps matches TRBD1 (5 bases). CDR3 length: 15 residues. V was trimmed by 0 bases and J by 11 bases, leaving 17 bases between them. Per the germline V gene, CDR1 is LNHNV and CDR2 is YYDKDF (reference sequence). The CDR3 reads CATSRDTVRGRAQHF. Here the CDR3 DNA reads TGTGCCACCAGCAGAGATACTGTCCGGGGCAGGGCCCAGCATTTT.

The J gene is TRBJ1-4, the V gene TRBV5-6, with D hard to call. The CDR3 covers 16 residues. V lost 2 bases and J lost 3, with 14 bases in between. Germline values: CDR1 SGHDT, CDR2 YYEEEE. The CDR3: CASSFGGGRANEKLFF. The CDR3 region has the DNA TGTGCCAGCAGCTTCGGCGGCGGAAGGGCTAATGAAAAACTGTTTTTT.

The chain joins TRBV5-1 to TRBJ2-1; no clear D gene. The germline CDR1 and CDR2 sequences are SGHRS and YFSETQ. The V and J ends lost 4 bases and 13 bases respectively, with 3 bases between them. The CDR3 is 8 residues long. The DNA of the CDR3 is TGCGCCAGCAGCCACCAGTTCTTC. This translates into CASSHQFF.

This chain uses TRBV11-2 with TRBJ1-2; D unclear. The CDR3 is made up of 15 amino acids. V dropped 1 base and J dropped 6 bases, with 15 bases sitting between them. CDR1 and CDR2 (germline): SGHAT, FQNNGV. The CDR3 DNA reads as TGTGCCAGCAGCTTAGGTGGGTCCCGGAGTGATGGCTACACCTTC. Amino acids: CASSLGGSRSDGYTF.